This T cell receptor beta chain was observed in a study of human T cells and chemical hapten exposure. V lost 1 base and J lost 0, with 14 bases in between. CDR3 size: 17 residues. Germline values: CDR1 LGHNA, CDR2 YNFKEQ. As for time point: patch test 3, about 24 weeks after DPC sensitization. Described treatment: therapeutic diphenylcyclopropenone sensitization with weekly scalp DPC. Sample donors consisted of patients with alopecia, aged 18 to 70 years, who were suitable for DPC. Blood, whole and unfractionated, served as the source for total RNA extraction. Study processing details: A per-sample median of about 96,000 TCRs was observed, with counts ranging from about 23,224 to 690,600. TCRdb re-called the RACE reads with MiXCR, one entry per CDR3 protein. None of the V and J calls come from the authors' own analysis; TCRdb made them. The repertoire has about 190,000 distinct CDR3 sequences, under 25% of them found once; the top ten carry 2% to 2.5%.

As concerns this clonotype: The antigen is unknown.

Findings and caveats of the study: Sensitizing to DPC left TCRs with a frequency above 1 in 1000 unaltered.

This chain uses TRBV4-2 with TRBJ2-3; D uncertain. This TCR was recovered from a woman aged 40 to 50 with alopecia areata. Some clones in this sample may be carry-over from other donors' samples. The input for sequencing was whole blood, taken in connection with sensitization to the hapten diphenylcyclopropenone (DPC). The CDR3 is CASSQVVGASSTDTQYF. CDR3 nucleotides: TGTGCCAGCAGCCAAGTCGTAGGCGCTTCTAGCACAGATACGCAGTATTTT.